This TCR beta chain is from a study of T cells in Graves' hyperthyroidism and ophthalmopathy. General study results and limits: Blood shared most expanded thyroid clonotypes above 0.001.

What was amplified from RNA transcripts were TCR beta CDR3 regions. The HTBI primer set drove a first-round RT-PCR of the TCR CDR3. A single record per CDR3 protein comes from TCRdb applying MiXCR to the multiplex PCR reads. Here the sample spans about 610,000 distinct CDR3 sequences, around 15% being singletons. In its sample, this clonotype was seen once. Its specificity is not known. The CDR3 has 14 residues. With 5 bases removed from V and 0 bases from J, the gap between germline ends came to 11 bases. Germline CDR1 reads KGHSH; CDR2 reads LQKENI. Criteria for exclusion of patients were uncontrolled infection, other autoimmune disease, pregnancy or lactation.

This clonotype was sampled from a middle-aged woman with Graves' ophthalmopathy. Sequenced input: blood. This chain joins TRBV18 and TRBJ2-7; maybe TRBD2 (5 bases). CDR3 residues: CASSSDLYSYEQYF. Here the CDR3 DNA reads TGTGCCAGCTCATCGGACTTGTACTCCTACGAGCAGTACTTC. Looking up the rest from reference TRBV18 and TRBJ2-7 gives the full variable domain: NAGVMQNPRHLVRRRGQEARLRCSPMKGHSHVYWYRQLPEEGLKFMVYLQKENIIDESGMPKERFSAEFPKEGPSILRIQQVVRGDSAAYFCASSSDLYSYEQYFGPGTRLTVT.